The rows below give T cell receptor beta chains drawn from one sample of a study of cytomegalovirus exposure and HLA in healthy donors. Clones were sequenced by immunoSEQ multiplex PCR, and TCRdb holds only the in-frame ones, with some missing. This table holds hundreds of thousands of clones, roughly 80% found once. Sequenced input: PBMCs. The receptors originated from a woman aged 18-29 years in good health and CMV-seronegative. The CDR3 runs from the conserved cysteine through the conserved F or W.

v_call	cdr3_aa
TRBV5-1	CASSLAGTGVSYEQYF
TRBV5-1	CASSLTHGGSGGRFEQFF
TRBV2	CASKVVLSSSYNEQFF
TRBV6-1	CASIGLAGGNEQYF
TRBV4-1	CASSQDPQFYGYTF
TRBV5-1	CASSLGQGNYGYTF
TRBV5-1	CASSLGGGDNYGYTF
TRBV15	CATSRDPGDRDTEAFF
TRBV5-4	CASSLATGGGNTEAFF
TRBV6-1	CASSEARTGMVYEQYF
TRBV10-1	CASSEQGNEKLFF
TRBV6-1	CASSLAWYEQYF
TRBV7-6	CASSLWRDTQYF
TRBV4-1	CASSQYEDRGISNQPQHF
TRBV28	CASAWGGLGNQPQHF
TRBV19	CASSFSPWEFYEQYF
TRBV30	CAWSPFRQGRRYEQYF
TRBV6-5	CASTSGTIYGYTF
TRBV27	CASSLSTGSYEQYF
TRBV5-1	CASSLEGTGPYEQYF
TRBV27	CASGSDREVMDTQYF
TRBV25-1	CASSEYGTSNNEQFF
TRBV6-1	CASQTKGATYEQYF
TRBV5-1	CASSGTSGTPNEQFF
TRBV4-2	CASSQDGQRQPQHF
TRBV5-4	CASSAGVGNNEQFF
TRBV15	CATSALGQVNTEAFF
TRBV7-9	CASSPAGASYGYTF
TRBV2	CASKEVERTQYF
TRBV7-9	CASSLGDASNQPQHF
TRBV9	CASSWSSGGLNEQFF